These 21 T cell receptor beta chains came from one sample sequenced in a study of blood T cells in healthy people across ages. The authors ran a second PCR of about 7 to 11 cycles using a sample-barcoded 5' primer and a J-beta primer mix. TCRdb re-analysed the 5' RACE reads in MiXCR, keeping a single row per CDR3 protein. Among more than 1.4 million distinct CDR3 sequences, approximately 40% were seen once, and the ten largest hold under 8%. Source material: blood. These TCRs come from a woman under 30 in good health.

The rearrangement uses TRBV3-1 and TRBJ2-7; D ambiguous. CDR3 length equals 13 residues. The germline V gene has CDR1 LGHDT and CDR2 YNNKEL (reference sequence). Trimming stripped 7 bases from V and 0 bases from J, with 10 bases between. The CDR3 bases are TGTGCCAGCATCCAGGTTAGCTCCTACGAGCAGTACTTC. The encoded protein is CASIQVSSYEQYF.

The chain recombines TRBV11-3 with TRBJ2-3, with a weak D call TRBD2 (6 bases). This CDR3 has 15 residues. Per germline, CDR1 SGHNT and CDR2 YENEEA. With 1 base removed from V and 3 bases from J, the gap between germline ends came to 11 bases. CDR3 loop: CASSLGDSKTDTQYF. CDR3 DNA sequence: TGTGCCAGCAGCTTAGGGGACTCCAAGACAGATACGCAGTATTTT.

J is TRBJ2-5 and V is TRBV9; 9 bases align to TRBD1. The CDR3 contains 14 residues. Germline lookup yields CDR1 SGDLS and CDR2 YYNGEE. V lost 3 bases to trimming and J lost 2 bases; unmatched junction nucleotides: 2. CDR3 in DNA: TGTGCCAGCAGCGCGACAGGGGGACAAGAGACCCAGTACTTC. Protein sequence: CASSATGGQETQYF.

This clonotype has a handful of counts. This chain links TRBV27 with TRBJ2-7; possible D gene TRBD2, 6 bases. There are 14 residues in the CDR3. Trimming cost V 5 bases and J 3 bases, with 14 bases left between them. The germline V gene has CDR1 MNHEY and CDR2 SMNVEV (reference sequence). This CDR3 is CASSPRGNHYEQYF. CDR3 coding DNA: TGTGCCAGCAGTCCTCGGGGGAACCACTACGAGCAGTACTTC.

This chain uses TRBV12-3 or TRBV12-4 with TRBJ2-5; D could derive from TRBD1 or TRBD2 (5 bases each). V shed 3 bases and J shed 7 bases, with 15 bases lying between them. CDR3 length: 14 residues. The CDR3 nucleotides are TGTGCCAGCAGTTTGGGGGATGGGTTAGGGACCCAGTACTTC. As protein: CASSLGDGLGTQYF.

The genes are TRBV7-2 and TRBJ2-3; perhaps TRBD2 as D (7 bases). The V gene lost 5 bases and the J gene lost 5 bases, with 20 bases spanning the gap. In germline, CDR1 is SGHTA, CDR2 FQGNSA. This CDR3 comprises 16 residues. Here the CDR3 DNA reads TGTGCCAGCAGCCTCCAAGTACGGGGGGCCGTAGATACGCAGTATTTT. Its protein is CASSLQVRGAVDTQYF.

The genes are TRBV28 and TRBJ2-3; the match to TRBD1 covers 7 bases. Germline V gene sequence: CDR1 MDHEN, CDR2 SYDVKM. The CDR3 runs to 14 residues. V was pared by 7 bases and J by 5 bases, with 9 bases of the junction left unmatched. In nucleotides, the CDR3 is TGTGCCAGCACCCAGACAGGGTACCTAGATACGCAGTATTTT. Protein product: CASTQTGYLDTQYF.

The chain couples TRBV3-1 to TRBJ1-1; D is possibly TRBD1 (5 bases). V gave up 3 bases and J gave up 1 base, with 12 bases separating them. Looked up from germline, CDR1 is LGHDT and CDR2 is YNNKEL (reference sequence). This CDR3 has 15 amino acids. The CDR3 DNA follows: TGTGCCAGCAGCCAGAGAAGGGACGGGAACACTGAAGCTTTCTTT. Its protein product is CASSQRRDGNTEAFF.

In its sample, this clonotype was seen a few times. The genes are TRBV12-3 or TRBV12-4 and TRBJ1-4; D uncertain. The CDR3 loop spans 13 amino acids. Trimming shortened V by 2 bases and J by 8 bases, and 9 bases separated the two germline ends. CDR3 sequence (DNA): TGTGCCAGCAGTTTATTTCCGGGGGAAAAACTGTTTTTT. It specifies CASSLFPGEKLFF.

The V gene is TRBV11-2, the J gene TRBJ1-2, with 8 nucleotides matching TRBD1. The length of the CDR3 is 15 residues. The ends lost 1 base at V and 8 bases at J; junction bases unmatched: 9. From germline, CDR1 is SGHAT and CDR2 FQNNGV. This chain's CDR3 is CASSLVRAGGSGYTF. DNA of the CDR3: TGTGCCAGCAGCTTAGTCAGGGCAGGGGGCAGCGGCTACACCTTC. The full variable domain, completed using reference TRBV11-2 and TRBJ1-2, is EAGVAQSPRYKIIEKRQSVAFWCNPISGHATLYWYQQILGQGPKLLIQFQNNGVVDDSQLPKDRFSAERLKGVDSTLKIQPAKLEDSAVYLCASSLVRAGGSGYTFGSGTRLTVV.

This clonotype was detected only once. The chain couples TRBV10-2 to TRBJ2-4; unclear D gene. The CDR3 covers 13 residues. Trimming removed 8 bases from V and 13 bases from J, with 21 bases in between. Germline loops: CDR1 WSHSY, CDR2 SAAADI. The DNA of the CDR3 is TGCGCCAGCCGGGTAATTGGTTCCTACGGGCAGTACTTC. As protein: CASRVIGSYGQYF.

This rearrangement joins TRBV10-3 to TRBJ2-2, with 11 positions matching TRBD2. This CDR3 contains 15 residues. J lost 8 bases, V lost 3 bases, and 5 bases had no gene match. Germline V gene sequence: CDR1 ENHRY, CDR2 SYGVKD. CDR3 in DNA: TGTGCCATCAGTGACATAGCGGGAGGGAGTGGGGAGCTGTTTTTT. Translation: CAISDIAGGSGELFF.

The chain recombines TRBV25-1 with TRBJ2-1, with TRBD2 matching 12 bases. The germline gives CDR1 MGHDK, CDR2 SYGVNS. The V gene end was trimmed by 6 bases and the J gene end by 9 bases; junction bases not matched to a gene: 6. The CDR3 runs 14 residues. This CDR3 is CASSLAGGRGEQFF. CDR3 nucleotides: TGTGCCAGCAGCCTAGCGGGGGGGCGTGGTGAGCAGTTCTTC.

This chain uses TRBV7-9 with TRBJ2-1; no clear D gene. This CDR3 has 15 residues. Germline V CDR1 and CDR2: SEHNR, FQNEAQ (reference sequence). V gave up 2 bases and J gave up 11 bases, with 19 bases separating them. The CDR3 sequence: CASSLRPTVTMKQFF. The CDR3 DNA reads TGTGCCAGCAGCTTACGTCCTACTGTTACAATGAAGCAGTTCTTC. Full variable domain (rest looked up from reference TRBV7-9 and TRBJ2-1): DTGVSQNPRHKITKRGQNVTFRCDPISEHNRLYWYRQTLGQGPEFLTYFQNEAQLEKSRLLSDRFSAERPKGSFSTLEIQRTEQGDSAMYLCASSLRPTVTMKQFFGPGTRLTVL.

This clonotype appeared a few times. CDR3 residues: CAGTGQGNSGANVLTF. As DNA, the CDR3 is TGTGCCGGAACCGGACAGGGAAACTCTGGGGCCAACGTCCTGACTTTC. The chain joins TRBV25-1 to TRBJ2-6; 8 nucleotides line up with TRBD1. This CDR3 is 16 amino acids long. The junction had 9 bases not matched to a gene; V was cut back by 11 bases and J by 0 bases. CDR1 and CDR2 (germline): MGHDK, SYGVNS.

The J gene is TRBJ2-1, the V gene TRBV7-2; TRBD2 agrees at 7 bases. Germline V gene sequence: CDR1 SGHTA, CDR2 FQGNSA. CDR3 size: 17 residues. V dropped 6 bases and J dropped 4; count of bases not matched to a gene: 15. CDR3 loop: CASRPTSAPGLYNEQFF. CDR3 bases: TGTGCCAGCAGACCAACTAGCGCCCCTGGTCTGTACAATGAGCAGTTCTTC.

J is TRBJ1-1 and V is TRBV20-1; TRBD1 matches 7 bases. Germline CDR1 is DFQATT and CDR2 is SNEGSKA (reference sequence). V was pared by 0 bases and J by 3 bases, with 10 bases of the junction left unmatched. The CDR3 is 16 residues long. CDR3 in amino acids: CSARDRRARGDTEAFF. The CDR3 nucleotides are TGCAGTGCTAGAGACCGGCGGGCCAGGGGGGACACTGAAGCTTTCTTT.

CDR3 loop: CASSQEPLISTDTQYF. In DNA, the CDR3 is TGCGCCAGCAGCCAAGAGCCCCTAATATCCACAGATACGCAGTATTTT. This chain connects TRBV4-1 to TRBJ2-3; no clear D gene. Per germline, CDR1 MGHRA and CDR2 YSYEKL. The CDR3 consists of 16 residues. V lost 0 bases to trimming and J lost 2 bases, with 12 bases between them.

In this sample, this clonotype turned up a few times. CDR3 coding DNA: TGTGCCAGCAGGGGCCTAGCGGGTAACACCGGGGAGCTGTTTTTT. This sequence encodes CASRGLAGNTGELFF. This chain connects TRBV6-5 to TRBJ2-2; TRBD2 aligns across 8 bases. With V trimmed by 6 bases and J by 2 bases, 5 bases remained unmatched. Per the germline V gene, CDR1 is MNHEY and CDR2 is SVGAGI. The CDR3 sequence is 15 residues long.

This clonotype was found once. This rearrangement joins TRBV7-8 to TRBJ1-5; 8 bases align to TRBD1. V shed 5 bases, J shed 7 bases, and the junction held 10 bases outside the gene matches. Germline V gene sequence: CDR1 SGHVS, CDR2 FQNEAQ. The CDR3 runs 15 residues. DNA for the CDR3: TGTGCCAGCAGCCCCCGGACAGGGAGGATCCAGCCCCAGCATTTT. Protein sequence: CASSPRTGRIQPQHF.

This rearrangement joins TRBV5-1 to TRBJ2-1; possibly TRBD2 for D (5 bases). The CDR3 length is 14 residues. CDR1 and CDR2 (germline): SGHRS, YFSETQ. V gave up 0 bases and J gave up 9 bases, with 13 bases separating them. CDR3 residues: CASSLGVALAEQFF. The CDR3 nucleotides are TGCGCCAGCAGCTTGGGGGTAGCGTTGGCTGAGCAGTTCTTC.